The 32 T cell receptor beta chains listed next were all sequenced from one sample in a study of CD8 T cells in ankylosing spondylitis. Study findings and constraints: Characteristic of ankylosing spondylitis blood, it appeared, was a TCR beta motif comprising eight highly homologous variants.

TCRdb re-called the 5' RACE reads with MiXCR, one entry per CDR3 protein. Of about 460,000 distinct CDR3 sequences in the sample, approximately 5.3% were seen once. These receptors are not linked to any known antigen. Sequencing was done on a sample of blood, either unsorted or a sorted T cell fraction (not recorded which). The receptors stem from a male donor with ankylosing spondylitis.

The sample holds many counts of this clonotype. The rearrangement links TRBV7-9 to TRBJ1-2; D not resolved. V was cut by 5 bases and J by 12 bases, with 13 bases left in between. The length of the CDR3 is 11 residues. Germline loops: CDR1 SEHNR, CDR2 FQNEAQ (reference sequence). The CDR3: CASSEPLVHTF. In DNA, the CDR3 is TGTGCCAGCAGCGAGCCCCTAGTGCACACCTTC.

This clonotype has a count of ten or more. The gene calls are TRBV27 and TRBJ2-1, with 8 bases identical to TRBD2. This CDR3 has 15 amino acids. Per the germline V gene, CDR1 is MNHEY and CDR2 is SMNVEV (reference sequence). The trim removed 8 bases at V and 0 bases at J, leaving 6 bases unmatched. The CDR3 is CASAPGTSSYNEQFF. The DNA of the CDR3 is TGTGCCAGCGCTCCCGGGACTAGCTCCTACAATGAGCAGTTCTTC.

This clonotype was detected only a few times. The V call is TRBV7-9, the J call TRBJ2-3; D remains ambiguous. The CDR3 is 15 residues long. Per the germline V gene, CDR1 is SEHNR and CDR2 is FQNEAQ (reference sequence). V lost 5 bases to trimming and J lost 4 bases, with 16 bases between them. This chain's CDR3 is CASSPRPRSSDTQYF. The CDR3 nucleotides read TGTGCCAGCAGCCCCCGTCCCCGGTCCTCAGATACGCAGTATTTT.

The V and J genes are TRBV20-1 and TRBJ1-1; perhaps TRBD1 as D (6 bases). Trimming removed 3 bases at V and 7 bases at J, with 12 bases between. The germline gives CDR1 DFQATT, CDR2 SNEGSKA (reference sequence). The CDR3 has 12 residues. CDR3 in DNA: TGCAGTGCTAGGGGCAGGGGCCTTGAAGCTTTCTTT. This sequence encodes CSARGRGLEAFF.

Many counts were recorded for this clonotype. V is TRBV27 and J is TRBJ1-3; perhaps TRBD1 as D (5 bases). This CDR3 spans 14 amino acids. Germline CDR1 is MNHEY and CDR2 is SMNVEV (reference sequence). Trimming pared 4 bases from V and 3 bases from J, leaving 10 bases between. The CDR3 is CASSSTGLGNTIYF. Written as DNA, the CDR3 is TGTGCCAGCAGTTCCACGGGGCTTGGAAACACCATATATTTT.

This clonotype came up many times. The gene calls are TRBV7-2 and TRBJ2-5, with 7 bases identical to TRBD1. Germline CDR1 and CDR2: SGHTA and FQGNSA. V trimming: 5 bases; J trimming: 4 bases; junction bases outside the gene matches: 7. The CDR3 is 14 residues long. The CDR3 loop is CASSPRQGRETQYF. In DNA form, the CDR3 reads TGTGCCAGCAGCCCCAGACAGGGAAGAGAGACCCAGTACTTC.

The chain uses TRBV5-1 and TRBJ1-1; D is uncertain. The germline V gene encodes CDR1 SGHRS and CDR2 YFSETQ. The germline V and J ends were trimmed by 0 bases and 10 bases, with 13 bases remaining between them. This CDR3 contains 13 residues. CDR3 amino acids: CASSLAGELGAFF. Here the CDR3 DNA reads TGCGCCAGCAGCTTGGCCGGCGAACTGGGAGCTTTCTTT. The full variable domain, its missing parts supplied by reference TRBV5-1 and TRBJ1-1, is KAGVTQTPRYLIKTRGQQVTLSCSPISGHRSVSWYQQTPGQGLQFLFEYFSETQRNKGNFPGRFSGRQFSNSRSEMNVSTLELGDSALYLCASSLAGELGAFFGQGTRLTVV.

This chain uses TRBV14 with TRBJ2-2, with 7 bases aligning to TRBD1. Germline V gene lookup returns CDR1 SGHDN and CDR2 FVKESK. The V gene end was trimmed by 4 bases and the J gene end by 7 bases; junction bases not matched to a gene: 3. The CDR3 is 13 residues long. The CDR3 sequence: CASSRDSYGELFF. DNA of the CDR3: TGTGCCAGCAGCCGGGACAGCTACGGGGAGCTGTTTTTT.

This clonotype was observed many times. The rearrangement uses TRBV27 and TRBJ2-3; D possibly uses TRBD1 or TRBD2 (5 bases each). Trimming pared 7 bases from V and 4 bases from J, leaving 18 bases between. Germline CDR1 is MNHEY and CDR2 is SMNVEV (reference sequence). The CDR3 has 15 residues. CDR3 nucleotides: TGTGCCAGCACCGCGAGGGGCGGGTTCTCAGATACGCAGTATTTT. Translated: CASTARGGFSDTQYF.

This rearrangement joins TRBV11-3 to TRBJ2-1; D uncertain. V was cut by 8 bases and J by 8 bases, with 13 bases left in between. Germline V lookup: CDR1 SGHNT, CDR2 YENEEA. This CDR3 has 12 amino acids. The CDR3 sequence: CASAGFGYEQFF. DNA for the CDR3: TGTGCCAGCGCCGGTTTCGGATATGAGCAGTTCTTC.

Concerning this clonotype itself: A much larger clone differs from this one at a single base, so this may be a read error. The chain employs TRBV12-3 or TRBV12-4 and TRBJ2-1; TRBD2 is a possible D gene (6 bases). V was shortened by 6 bases and J by 0 bases, with 12 bases between the two germline ends. The CDR3 is 15 residues long. CDR3 amino acids: CASSSGLSSYNEQFF. CDR3 DNA sequence: TGTGCCAGCAGCTCGGGACTGAGCTCCTACAATGAGCAGTTCTTC.

This clonotype was observed a handful of times. The chain joins TRBV15 to TRBJ2-1; 7 bases are a match to TRBD2. Germline CDR1 LNHNV, CDR2 YYDKDF (reference sequence). CDR3 length: 16 amino acids. V shed 6 bases, J shed 4 bases, and the junction held 12 bases outside the gene matches. Written as DNA, the CDR3 is TGTGCCACCAGTAAAGCCCGAGCGGGATCTTACAATGAGCAGTTCTTC. It codes for CATSKARAGSYNEQFF.

At least ten counts were recorded for this clonotype. This chain uses TRBV2 with TRBJ2-5; 8 bases fit TRBD1. V gave up 6 bases and J gave up 4 bases; unmatched junction bases: 13. Germline loops: CDR1 SNHLY, CDR2 FYNNEI. The CDR3 extends over 16 amino acids. The CDR3 DNA reads as TGTGCCAGCAGGGACAGGGTATATGGAGGTGGAGAGACCCAGTACTTC. Encoded protein: CASRDRVYGGGETQYF. The full variable domain, rest sourced from reference TRBV2 and TRBJ2-5, is EPEVTQTPSHQVTQMGQEVILRCVPISNHLYFYWYRQILGQKVEFLVSFYNNEISEKSEIFDDQFSVERPDGSNFTLKIRSTKLEDSAMYFCASRDRVYGGGETQYFGPGTRLLVL.

At least ten counts were recorded for this clonotype. The J gene is TRBJ1-5, the V gene TRBV7-2; D is perhaps TRBD1 (6 bases). Germline CDR1 is SGHTA and CDR2 is FQGNSA. Trimming took 4 bases from V and 7 from J, leaving 11 bases between them. The CDR3 has 13 amino acids. The CDR3, as DNA: TGTGCCAGCAGCTCACGTCAGGGGCAGCCCCAGCATTTT. The encoded protein is CASSSRQGQPQHF.

This clonotype was detected many times. Here the CDR3 DNA reads TGTGCCAGCACCCTCGGGGACGGGAGGAACACTGAAGCTTTCTTT. This sequence encodes CASTLGDGRNTEAFF. The chain is built from TRBV12-3 or TRBV12-4 and TRBJ1-1; possibly TRBD1 for D (5 bases). Trimming took off 7 bases at V and 1 base at J, with 16 bases between the two ends. This CDR3 spans 15 amino acids.

The table lists this clonotype with a few counts. This chain's CDR3 is CASSQDWTGTSGGSYEQYF. The DNA for the CDR3 is TGCGCCAGCAGCCAAGATTGGACAGGGACTAGCGGGGGGTCCTACGAGCAGTACTTC. The J gene is TRBJ2-7, the V gene TRBV4-3; 15 bases map to TRBD2. V shed 0 bases and J 1 base; nucleotides not matched to a gene: 7. The CDR3 extends over 19 amino acids. Germline lookup yields CDR1 LGHNA and CDR2 YSLEER.

This clonotype was recorded many times. The chain combines TRBV4-3 with TRBJ1-3; D is uncertain. Germline V gene data show CDR1 as LGHNA and CDR2 as YSLEER. The CDR3 spans 15 residues. Trimming shortened V by 2 bases and J by 3 bases, and 11 bases separated the two germline ends. DNA for the CDR3: TGCGCCAGCAGCCAAACGTCCTTAGTTGGAAACACCATATATTTT. Amino acids: CASSQTSLVGNTIYF.

The chain has TRBV28 and TRBJ2-1; 11 bases match TRBD2. V dropped 5 bases and J dropped 7; count of bases not matched to a gene: 7. CDR3 length: 15 residues. Germline V gene data show CDR1 as MDHEN and CDR2 as SYDVKM. The CDR3 loop reads CASSILAGGWNEQFF. The CDR3 nucleotides are TGTGCCAGCAGTATCCTAGCGGGGGGTTGGAATGAGCAGTTCTTC. The full variable domain, with the rest looked up from reference TRBV28 and TRBJ2-1, is DVKVTQSSRYLVKRTGEKVFLECVQDMDHENMFWYRQDPGLGLRLIYFSYDVKMKEKGDIPEGYSVSREKKERFSLILESASTNQTSMYLCASSILAGGWNEQFFGPGTRLTVL.

This clonotype was seen repeatedly, ten times or more. The chain is built from TRBV12-3 or TRBV12-4 and TRBJ1-6, with 9 bases lining up with TRBD1. CDR3 size: 16 residues. After removal of 5 bases from V and 10 bases from J, the junction contained 12 bases not matched to a gene. The DNA of the CDR3 is TGTGCCAGCAGTCTCTTCGGGACAGGGCTAAAGTCACCCCTCCACTTT. Translation gives CASSLFGTGLKSPLHF.

This clonotype was seen at least ten times. The chain has TRBV10-3 and TRBJ1-5; D remains unclear. The CDR3 runs to 13 residues. Germline lookup yields CDR1 ENHRY and CDR2 SYGVKD. Trimming took off 0 bases at V and 6 bases at J, with 6 bases between the two ends. CDR3 sequence reads: CAISESEFQPQHF. Here the CDR3 DNA reads TGTGCCATCAGTGAGTCAGAGTTTCAGCCCCAGCATTTT.

Here the CDR3 DNA reads TGTGCCAGCTATTGGAGGGAGACCCAGTACTTC. It yields the protein CASYWRETQYF. The chain uses TRBV7-9 and TRBJ2-5; D possibly corresponds to TRBD2 (5 bases). Between the trimmed V and J ends, which lost 8 bases and 5 bases, there was a span of 9 bases. This CDR3 region has 11 residues. Germline V gene data show CDR1 as SEHNR and CDR2 as FQNEAQ (reference sequence). The full variable domain, with the rest looked up from reference TRBV7-9 and TRBJ2-5, is DTGVSQNPRHKITKRGQNVTFRCDPISEHNRLYWYRQTLGQGPEFLTYFQNEAQLEKSRLLSDRFSAERPKGSFSTLEIQRTEQGDSAMYLCASYWRETQYFGPGTRLLVL.

This clonotype has a count of ten or more. The V and J genes are TRBV20-1 and TRBJ1-2; TRBD1 agrees at 9 bases. The CDR3 has 16 amino acids. The V and J ends lost 5 bases and 8 bases, in that order; junction bases with no gene match: 18. Germline V CDR1 and CDR2: DFQATT, SNEGSKA (reference sequence). CDR3 loop: CSAVGGGQGMFEGYTF. In DNA, the CDR3 is TGCAGTGCTGTGGGGGGGGGACAGGGAATGTTTGAGGGCTACACCTTC.

In its sample, this clonotype was seen many times. The V and J genes are TRBV29-1 and TRBJ2-5, with 7 bases matching TRBD1. Germline trimming cut 4 bases from V and 2 bases from J; bases unmatched to any gene: 7. CDR1 and CDR2 from the germline V gene are SQVTM and ANQGSEA. The CDR3 has 14 residues. The CDR3 reads CSVAGQLIQETQYF. Here the CDR3 DNA reads TGCAGCGTTGCGGGACAGCTAATACAAGAGACCCAGTACTTC.

This clonotype was detected many times. The gene calls are TRBV5-1 and TRBJ1-2; weak D call: TRBD1 (5 bases). V was shortened by 4 bases and J by 4 bases, with 8 bases between the two germline ends. The CDR3 is 12 residues long. The germline CDR1 and CDR2 sequences are SGHRS and YFSETQ. CDR3 bases: TGCGCCAGCAGCGGGGACGTCTATGGCTACACCTTC. This gives the protein CASSGDVYGYTF.

This clonotype was counted a few times. The chain couples TRBV11-2 to TRBJ2-7; D unclear. The germline gives CDR1 SGHAT, CDR2 FQNNGV. Trimming took off 3 bases at V and 6 bases at J, with 9 bases between the two ends. This CDR3 has 12 residues. The CDR3 region has the DNA TGTGCCAGCAGCTTTGGCGAGCTCGAGCAGTACTTC. Residues: CASSFGELEQYF. Supplemented by reference TRBV11-2 and TRBJ2-7, the full variable domain reads EAGVAQSPRYKIIEKRQSVAFWCNPISGHATLYWYQQILGQGPKLLIQFQNNGVVDDSQLPKDRFSAERLKGVDSTLKIQPAKLEDSAVYLCASSFGELEQYFGPGTRLTVT.

Many counts were recorded for this clonotype. CDR3: CSGSTSGTSNTGELFF. DNA of the CDR3: TGCAGCGGTTCGACTAGCGGAACGTCGAACACCGGGGAGCTGTTTTTT. The V and J genes are TRBV29-1 and TRBJ2-2; 9 bases line up with TRBD2. The CDR3 loop spans 16 amino acids. The V gene end was trimmed by 7 bases and the J gene end by 0 bases; junction bases not matched to a gene: 9. CDR1 and CDR2 from the germline V gene are SQVTM and ANQGSEA.

There are many counts of this clonotype. The chain has TRBV20-1 and TRBJ2-7, with a possible D match to TRBD2 (6 bases). In germline, CDR1 is DFQATT, CDR2 SNEGSKA (reference sequence). The V gene lost 7 bases and the J gene lost 4 bases, with 14 bases spanning the gap. The CDR3 covers 12 residues. This chain's CDR3 is CSVLRGVYEQYF. CDR3 sequence (DNA): TGCAGTGTTTTGCGGGGCGTATACGAGCAGTACTTC.

In its sample, this clonotype was seen many times. The rearrangement joins TRBV6-2 or TRBV6-3 to TRBJ2-7; D is unresolved. Trimming left V 5 bases short and J 0 bases short, with 20 bases between. The CDR3 is 17 amino acids. The germline V gene has CDR1 MNHEY and CDR2 SVGEGT. CDR3 residues: CASSTRLRATYSYEQYF. DNA for the CDR3: TGTGCCAGCAGTACCCGTTTAAGGGCGACTTACTCCTACGAGCAGTACTTC.

This clonotype was detected ten times or more. The rearrangement uses TRBV7-9 and TRBJ2-3; 9 bases agree with TRBD1. This CDR3 spans 14 amino acids. With 4 bases clipped from V and 11 bases from J, the junction kept 10 bases outside the gene matches. Germline V gives CDR1 SEHNR, CDR2 FQNEAQ (reference sequence). CDR3 sequence (DNA): TGTGCCAGCAGCTCCCGAGGGGGGGGACAGGGGCAGTATTTT. Translating gives CASSSRGGGQGQYF.

In this sample, this clonotype turned up many times. This chain uses TRBV20-1 with TRBJ2-7, with 7 bases fitting TRBD2. This CDR3 contains 14 residues. Germline trimming cut 1 base from V and 6 bases from J; bases unmatched to any gene: 9. The germline gives CDR1 DFQATT, CDR2 SNEGSKA (reference sequence). CDR3 in amino acids: CSARGGRDLAEQYF. DNA of the CDR3: TGCAGTGCTAGAGGAGGGAGGGATCTCGCCGAGCAGTACTTC.

The chain employs TRBV12-3 or TRBV12-4 and TRBJ2-2; no clear D gene. Deletions cut 8 bases from V and 0 bases from J, with 7 bases between. The CDR3 has 13 residues. CDR3 protein: CASLPTNTGELFF. The CDR3 DNA follows: TGTGCCAGCCTGCCCACGAACACCGGGGAGCTGTTTTTT.

This clonotype was seen repeatedly, ten times or more. The chain links TRBV7-9 to TRBJ2-1; D possibly corresponds to TRBD2 (5 bases). The CDR3 sequence is 15 residues long. V lost 1 base, J lost 0 bases, and 7 bases lay in between. Germline V CDR1 and CDR2: SEHNR, FQNEAQ (reference sequence). The CDR3 DNA is TGTGCCAGCAGCTTAGGCGGGTACTCCTACAATGAGCAGTTCTTC. This gives the protein CASSLGGYSYNEQFF. Based on the CDR3 plus reference TRBV7-9 and TRBJ2-1, the full variable domain is DTGVSQNPRHKITKRGQNVTFRCDPISEHNRLYWYRQTLGQGPEFLTYFQNEAQLEKSRLLSDRFSAERPKGSFSTLEIQRTEQGDSAMYLCASSLGGYSYNEQFFGPGTRLTVL.